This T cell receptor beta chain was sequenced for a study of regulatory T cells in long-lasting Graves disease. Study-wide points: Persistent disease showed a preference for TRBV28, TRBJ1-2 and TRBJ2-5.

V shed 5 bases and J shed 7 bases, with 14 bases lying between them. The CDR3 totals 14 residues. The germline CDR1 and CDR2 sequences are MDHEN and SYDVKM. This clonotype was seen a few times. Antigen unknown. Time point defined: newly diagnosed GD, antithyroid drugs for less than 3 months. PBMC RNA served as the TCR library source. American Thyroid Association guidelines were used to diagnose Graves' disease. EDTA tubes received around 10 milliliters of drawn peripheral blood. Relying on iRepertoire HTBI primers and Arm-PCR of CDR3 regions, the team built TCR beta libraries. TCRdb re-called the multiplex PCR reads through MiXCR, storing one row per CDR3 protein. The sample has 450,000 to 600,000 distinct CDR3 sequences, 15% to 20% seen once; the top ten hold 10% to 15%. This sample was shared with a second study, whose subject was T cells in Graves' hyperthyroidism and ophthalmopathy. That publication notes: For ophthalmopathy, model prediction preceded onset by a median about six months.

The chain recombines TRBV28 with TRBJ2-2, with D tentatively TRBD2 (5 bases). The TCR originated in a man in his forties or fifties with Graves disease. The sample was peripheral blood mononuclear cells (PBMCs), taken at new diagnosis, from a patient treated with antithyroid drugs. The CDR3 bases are TGTGCCAGCAGTCGGCCCGGGAAGGGCGGGGAGCTGTTTTTT. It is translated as CASSRPGKGGELFF.